The clone carrying this T cell receptor (beta chain) was seen once. The antigen is not known. These data come from a study of cytotoxic CD8 clonotypes in ibrutinib-treated CLL. Study-level information: Response samples were taken after a median approximately 13 months of treatment, range 6 to 36. There were, on average, approximately 260,000 productive templates and around 94,000 productive rearrangements per sample.

The data were produced by immunoSEQ multiplex PCR, yet TCRdb's version contains in-frame clones alone and is incomplete. The table includes about 180,000 clones, 70% to 85% detected once. Germline loops: CDR1 MNHEY, CDR2 SMNVEV (reference sequence). Deletions cut 11 bases from V and 7 bases from J, with 15 bases between. The CDR3 consists of 13 residues. Study findings and constraints: At ibrutinib response, clonality increased, and at progression it declined back toward baseline.

V usage is TRBV27 and J usage is TRBJ1-6; maybe TRBD1 (5 bases). Sequencing used PBMCs, obtained after 24 months of ibrutinib treatment. The receptor was isolated from a human donor with chronic lymphocytic leukemia. CDR3 amino acids: CAGTWDPNSPLHF. The CDR3 nucleotides read TGTGCCGGCACCTGGGACCCCAATTCACCCCTCCACTTT.